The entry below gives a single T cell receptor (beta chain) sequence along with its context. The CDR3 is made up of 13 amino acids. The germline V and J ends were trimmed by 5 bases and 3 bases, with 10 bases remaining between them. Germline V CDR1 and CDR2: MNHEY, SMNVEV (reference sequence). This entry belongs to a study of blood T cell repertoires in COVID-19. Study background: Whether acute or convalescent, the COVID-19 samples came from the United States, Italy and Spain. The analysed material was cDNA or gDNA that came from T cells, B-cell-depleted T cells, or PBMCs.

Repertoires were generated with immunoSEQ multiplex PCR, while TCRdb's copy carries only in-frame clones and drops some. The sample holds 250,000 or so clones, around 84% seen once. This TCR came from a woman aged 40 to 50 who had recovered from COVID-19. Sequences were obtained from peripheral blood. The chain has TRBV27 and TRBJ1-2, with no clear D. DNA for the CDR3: TGTGCCAGCAGTCCCGAGTCCGACTATGGCTACACCTTC. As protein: CASSPESDYGYTF.